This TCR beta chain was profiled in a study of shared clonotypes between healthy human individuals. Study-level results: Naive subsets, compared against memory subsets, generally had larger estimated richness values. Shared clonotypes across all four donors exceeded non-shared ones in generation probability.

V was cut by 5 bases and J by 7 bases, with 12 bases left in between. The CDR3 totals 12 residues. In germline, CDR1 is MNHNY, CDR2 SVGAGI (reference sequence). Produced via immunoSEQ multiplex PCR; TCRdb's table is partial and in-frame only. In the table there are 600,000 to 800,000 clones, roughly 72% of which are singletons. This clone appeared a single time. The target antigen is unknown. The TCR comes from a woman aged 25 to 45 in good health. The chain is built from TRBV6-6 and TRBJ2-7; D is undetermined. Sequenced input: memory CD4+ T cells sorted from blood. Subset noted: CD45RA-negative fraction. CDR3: CASSLTLGEQYF. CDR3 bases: TGTGCCAGCAGTCTCACCCTCGGAGAGCAGTACTTC.